One and the same sample provided the 2 T cell receptor beta chains below, sequenced in a study of blood T cells in healthy people across ages. Through a sample-barcoded 5' primer and a J-beta primer mix, a second PCR was run for about 6 to 12 cycles. MiXCR, applied by TCRdb to the 5' RACE reads, yields one record per CDR3 protein. The sample yields 650,000 to 1,000,000 distinct CDR3 sequences, roughly 34% seen once. Sequencing used blood. Receptor source: a man aged 18 to 29 in good health.

The J gene is TRBJ2-4, the V gene TRBV10-3; 10 bases align to TRBD1. The better agreement between TRBJ2-7 and the DNA end casts doubt on the J call. The V gene's germline CDR1 is ENHRY and CDR2 SYGVKD. The CDR3 is 17 residues long. The CDR3 region has the DNA TGTGCCATCACCACGGACAGGGGGTTCAGATCGCTCGACGAGCAGTACTTC. Its protein is CAITTDRGFRSLDEQYF.

There are a few counts of this clonotype. This rearrangement joins TRBV5-8 to TRBJ2-3; D may match TRBD1 or TRBD2 (6 bases each). The germline V gene has CDR1 SGHTS and CDR2 YDEGEE. The V end was cut by 0 bases, the J end by 2 bases, with 10 bases between. The CDR3 extends over 15 amino acids. Here the CDR3 DNA reads TGTGCCAGCAGCTTGGGGGGGGCAGTCACAGATACGCAGTATTTT. It codes for CASSLGGAVTDTQYF.